The rows below give T cell receptor beta chains drawn from one sample of a study of vaccination and CD4 T cells after COVID-19. What these receptors recognize is not known. In TCRdb, the PCR reads were re-called with MiXCR into one record per CDR3 protein. The profile shows about 17,000 distinct CDR3 sequences, around 56% of them singletons. Specimen: CD4+ T cells from blood, cultured in vitro. These receptors came from a human donor who had recovered from COVID-19. Both conserved end residues are part of each CDR3. D genes are given only for firm matches. Not all rows give a size; the values are once, few, many and, for expanded clones, a class.

d_call	clone_size	v_call	j_call	cdr3_nt	cdr3_aa
NA	NA	TRBV27	TRBJ2-2	TGTGCCAGCATGGGGGGGACAGGACACACCGGGGAGCTGTTTTTT	CASMGGTGHTGELFF
TRBD1	NA	TRBV29-1	TRBJ1-1	TGCAGCTGTTGCGTCTCGACAGGGGCTGAAGCTTTCTTT	CSCCVSTGAEAFF
NA	NA	TRBV10-3	TRBJ1-5	TGTGCCATCAGTGAGTCGTCCGGGTGGGTAAGCAATCAGCCCCAGCATTTT	CAISESSGWVSNQPQHF
NA	NA	TRBV19	TRBJ1-4	TGTGCCAGTAGTCCCGGCGTGGGGGTCAATGGTGAAAAACTGTTTTTT	CASSPGVGVNGEKLFF
NA	NA	TRBV19	TRBJ1-2	TGTGCCAGTAGTATTCGCAGGGGTGGGATCTATGGCTACACCTTC	CASSIRRGGIYGYTF
TRBD1	once	TRBV6-1	TRBJ1-5	TGTGCCAGCAGTGAAGCGCGCAGGGGGCCCTATAGCAATCAGCCCCAGCATTTT	CASSEARRGPYSNQPQHF
TRBD2	NA	TRBV6-4	TRBJ2-3	TGTGCCAGCAGTGATGAGGCGGGAGGGCGTCCAGATACGCAGTATTTT	CASSDEAGGRPDTQYF
TRBD2	NA	TRBV7-2	TRBJ2-1	TGTGCCAGCAGCTGGCGACTAGCGGGGAACTCCTACAATGAGCAGTTCTTC	CASSWRLAGNSYNEQFF
NA	few	TRBV20-1	TRBJ2-1	TGCAGTGCTAGAGTCGGGGAGGGGGCGATGGGGCAGTTCTTC	CSARVGEGAMGQFF
NA	NA	TRBV6-5	TRBJ1-6	TGTGCCAGCAGTTATAGTTCTAGCGGGGCTAATTCGCCCCTCCACTTT	CASSYSSSGANSPLHF
NA	NA	TRBV25-1	TRBJ2-3	TGTGCCAGCAGTGCAGTAGTAGATACGCAGTATTTT	CASSAVVDTQYF
NA	NA	TRBV2	TRBJ1-1	TGTGCCAGCAGTGGGTTGGGTGAAGCTTTCTTT	CASSGLGEAFF
NA	few	TRBV19	TRBJ2-3	TGTGCCAGTAGACCCCCGGGCCGGACAGATACGCAGTATTTT	CASRPPGRTDTQYF
NA	NA	TRBV6-1	TRBJ1-1	TGCGCCAGCAGGCAAGTCAGTCTGAACACTGAAGCTTTCTTT	CASRQVSLNTEAFF
TRBD1	NA	TRBV19	TRBJ1-1	TGTGCCAGTACTCGGGGACAGTTAAACACTGAAGCTTTCTTT	CASTRGQLNTEAFF
TRBD2	NA	TRBV4-2	TRBJ2-5	TGTGCCAGCAGCCAAGATGGGGCGGGGCTAGCGGATACCTTTCAAGAGACCCAGTACTTC	CASSQDGAGLADTFQETQYF
TRBD2	NA	TRBV5-1	TRBJ2-6	TGCGCCAGCAGCCCGGCGGGGGGGTCTGGGGCCAACGTCCTGACTTTC	CASSPAGGSGANVLTF